A single sample gave rise to the 27 T cell receptor beta chains below, sequenced in a study of OX40 agonist ivuxolimab in advanced cancers. Sequenced by immunoSEQ multiplex PCR; TCRdb stores in-frame clones only, minus some. Of 30,000 to 35,000 clones listed, approximately 79% are singletons. Sequences were derived from CD4+ or CD8+ T cells sorted from blood, sampled in a trial of the OX40 agonist ivuxolimab. The receptors derive from an adult with an advanced solid tumor such as melanoma, head and neck, liver or kidney cancer.

This clone was observed a handful of times. This chain joins TRBV18 and TRBJ1-1; no reliable D call. CDR3 length: 14 amino acids. Trimming took 2 bases from V and 1 from J, leaving 8 bases between them. Germline V gene data show CDR1 as KGHSH and CDR2 as LQKENI. The CDR3 region has the DNA TGTGCCAGCTCACCAAATTTCGGGAACACTGAAGCTTTCTTT. Translating gives CASSPNFGNTEAFF.

CDR3 sequence: CASYFQFGGDYEQYF. The CDR3 DNA is TGTGCCAGCTATTTCCAATTTGGCGGGGATTACGAGCAGTACTTC. The chain is built from TRBV6-1 and TRBJ2-7; a weak D match, TRBD2 (6 bases). V gave up 8 bases and J gave up 4 bases, with 21 bases separating them. Per germline, CDR1 MNHNS and CDR2 SASEGT. CDR3 length equals 15 residues.

The chain is built from TRBV11-2 and TRBJ2-1; unclear D gene. CDR3 length equals 14 residues. Germline V gene data show CDR1 as SGHAT and CDR2 as FQNNGV. The germline V and J ends were trimmed by 3 bases and 2 bases, with 8 bases remaining between them. CDR3 DNA sequence: TGTGCCAGCAGCTTTATGAACGCCTACAATGAGCAGTTCTTC. Protein sequence: CASSFMNAYNEQFF. The whole variable domain, remainder taken from reference TRBV11-2 and TRBJ2-1, is EAGVAQSPRYKIIEKRQSVAFWCNPISGHATLYWYQQILGQGPKLLIQFQNNGVVDDSQLPKDRFSAERLKGVDSTLKIQPAKLEDSAVYLCASSFMNAYNEQFFGPGTRLTVL.

V usage is TRBV7-9 and J usage is TRBJ2-1, with 9 bases lining up with TRBD2. J gave up 4 bases and V 3 bases, and 10 bases lay outside the gene matches. Germline CDR1 reads SEHNR; CDR2 reads FQNEAQ (reference sequence). The CDR3 is 17 residues long. The CDR3 bases are TGTGCCAGCAGCTTGGTAGTAGCGGGGGCGGGGTACAATGAGCAGTTCTTC. It translates to CASSLVVAGAGYNEQFF.

The rearrangement links TRBV7-2 to TRBJ1-4, with D hard to call. The germline V and J ends were trimmed by 5 bases and 5 bases, with 9 bases remaining between them. There are 13 residues in the CDR3. The germline V gene encodes CDR1 SGHTA and CDR2 FQGNSA. CDR3 DNA sequence: TGTGCCAGCAGCCCGCCAAACAATGAAAAACTGTTTTTT. Its translation: CASSPPNNEKLFF.

This chain links TRBV7-6 with TRBJ2-1; no definite D call. This CDR3 spans 12 amino acids. The germline gives CDR1 SGHVS, CDR2 FNYEAQ. The germline V and J ends were trimmed by 5 bases and 1 base, with 3 bases remaining between them. Here the CDR3 DNA reads TGTGCCAGCAGCCCGTCCTACAATGAGCAGTTCTTC. Encoded protein: CASSPSYNEQFF.

The chain employs TRBV6-5 and TRBJ1-1; D not resolved. V gave up 1 base and J gave up 3 bases, with 6 bases separating them. Germline V gene data show CDR1 as MNHEY and CDR2 as SVGAGI. The CDR3 consists of 13 residues. The DNA for the CDR3 is TGTGCCAGCAGTTACTATCTGGACACTGAAGCTTTCTTT. Translated: CASSYYLDTEAFF.

The chain is built from TRBV6-5 and TRBJ2-7, with TRBD2 matching over 9 bases. Losses at the gene ends were 5 bases for V and 2 bases for J; bases not matched to a gene: 7. The CDR3 runs to 15 residues. Germline V gives CDR1 MNHEY, CDR2 SVGAGI. CDR3 protein: CASSLSGGAPYEQYF. The CDR3 nucleotides are TGTGCCAGCAGTCTTAGCGGGGGTGCCCCCTACGAGCAGTACTTC.

This clone has just a few counts. This CDR3 is CASSQDARLAGFYEQYF. In DNA form, the CDR3 reads TGCGCCAGCAGCCAAGATGCCCGACTAGCGGGGTTCTACGAGCAGTACTTC. The chain uses TRBV4-1 and TRBJ2-7, with 11 bases aligning to TRBD2. The CDR3 has 17 residues. V dropped 0 bases and J dropped 3; count of bases not matched to a gene: 7. Germline V gene sequence: CDR1 MGHRA, CDR2 YSYEKL.

The chain couples TRBV6-6 to TRBJ2-3, with 13 bases aligning to TRBD2. V trimming: 5 bases; J trimming: 7 bases; junction bases outside the gene matches: 6. CDR3 length: 15 residues. Germline V gene sequence: CDR1 MNHNY, CDR2 SVGAGI (reference sequence). In DNA, the CDR3 is TGTGCCAGCAGTCAACTAGCGGGGGGGTGGAATACGCAGTATTTT. Translation: CASSQLAGGWNTQYF.

The chain employs TRBV4-2 and TRBJ2-1; D gene uncertain. Germline V gene sequence: CDR1 LGHNA, CDR2 YNFKEQ. V shed 0 bases and J shed 4 bases, with 19 bases lying between them. The CDR3 sequence is 18 residues long. This chain's CDR3 is CASSQDGLGDTNYNEQFF. Written as DNA, the CDR3 is TGTGCCAGCAGCCAAGACGGCTTAGGAGACACAAATTACAATGAGCAGTTCTTC.

The chain joins TRBV28 to TRBJ2-3; D unresolved. V was shortened by 5 bases and J by 6 bases, with 18 bases between the two germline ends. CDR1 and CDR2 from the germline V gene are MDHEN and SYDVKM. The length of the CDR3 is 15 residues. CDR3 nucleotides: TGTGCCAGCAGTCCGATGACCCGGAGATTCGATACGCAGTATTTT. Protein product: CASSPMTRRFDTQYF.

The V call is TRBV7-9, the J call TRBJ2-7, with 7 bases aligning to TRBD1. Germline V gene sequence: CDR1 SEHNR, CDR2 FQNEAQ (reference sequence). This CDR3 is 14 amino acids long. V shed 5 bases and J 2 bases; nucleotides not matched to a gene: 6. The CDR3 sequence is CASSRDSLAYEQYF. The CDR3 bases are TGTGCCAGCAGCCGGGACAGTTTAGCCTACGAGCAGTACTTC. Based on the CDR3 plus reference TRBV7-9 and TRBJ2-7, the full variable domain is DTGVSQNPRHKITKRGQNVTFRCDPISEHNRLYWYRQTLGQGPEFLTYFQNEAQLEKSRLLSDRFSAERPKGSFSTLEIQRTEQGDSAMYLCASSRDSLAYEQYFGPGTRLTVT.

The V gene is TRBV19, the J gene TRBJ2-7; 7 nucleotides align to TRBD1. Trimming removed 4 bases from V and 3 bases from J; junction bases left unmatched: 6. The CDR3 totals 14 residues. Per the germline V gene, CDR1 is LNHDA and CDR2 is SQIVND (reference sequence). CDR3 bases: TGTGCCAGTAGTACCCTCGACAGGGACTACGAGCAGTACTTC. Residues: CASSTLDRDYEQYF.

Only one count was recorded for this clone. The CDR3 DNA is TGTGCCAGCAGTGTGACATCGGGGCGCAATCAGCCCCAGCATTTT. Encoded protein: CASSVTSGRNQPQHF. This chain uses TRBV28 with TRBJ1-5, with a tentative D call TRBD1 (5 bases). In germline, CDR1 is MDHEN, CDR2 SYDVKM. This CDR3 contains 15 residues. Trimming removed 5 bases at V and 2 bases at J, with 13 bases between.

This chain links TRBV30 with TRBJ1-1, with D perhaps TRBD1 (5 bases). The germline gives CDR1 GTSNPN, CDR2 SVGIG (reference sequence). V lost 2 bases, J lost 4 bases, and 8 bases lay in between. CDR3 length: 12 amino acids. The chain's CDR3 is CAWSIRGTEAFF. For the CDR3, the DNA is TGTGCCTGGAGTATTAGGGGCACTGAAGCTTTCTTT. The entire variable domain, with the rest obtained from reference TRBV30 and TRBJ1-1, is as follows: SQTIHQWPATLVQPVGSPLSLECTVEGTSNPNLYWYRQAAGRGLQLLFYSVGIGQISSEVPQNLSASRPQDRQFILSSKKLLLSDSGFYLCAWSIRGTEAFFGQGTRLTVV.

In its sample, this clone was seen a few times. This chain uses TRBV30 with TRBJ1-1, with D unclear. CDR1 and CDR2 from the germline V gene are GTSNPN and SVGIG (reference sequence). The CDR3 contains 17 residues. The V gene lost 0 bases and the J gene lost 1 base, with 18 bases spanning the gap. CDR3 coding DNA: TGTGCCTGGAGTGTACGAGGGATGGACGGAGCGAACACTGAAGCTTTCTTT. Residues: CAWSVRGMDGANTEAFF.

V gene TRBV5-6 combines with J gene TRBJ1-6; no clear D. Germline CDR1 reads SGHDT; CDR2 reads YYEEEE. The CDR3 consists of 14 residues. The V end was cut by 4 bases, the J end by 4 bases, with 9 bases between. CDR3: CASSTGSYNSPLHF. The CDR3 DNA follows: TGTGCCAGCAGCACCGGGAGTTATAATTCACCCCTCCACTTT.

The chain combines TRBV28 with TRBJ2-2; TRBD2 agrees at 12 bases. With V trimmed by 6 bases and J by 3 bases, 8 bases remained unmatched. The CDR3 contains 17 residues. Germline-derived CDR1 and CDR2 are MDHEN and SYDVKM. As DNA, the CDR3 is TGTGCCAGCAGGTCGACTAGCGGGGGAGTTTACACCGGGGAGCTGTTTTTT. Translation gives CASRSTSGGVYTGELFF.

The chain employs TRBV5-5 and TRBJ2-1, with D unresolved. The CDR3 is made up of 15 amino acids. V lost 3 bases and J lost 5, with 15 bases in between. CDR1 and CDR2 from the germline V gene are SGHKS and YYEKEE (reference sequence). CDR3 sequence (DNA): TGTGCCAGCAGCTCTAGTGGGCAGCCAAACAATGAGCAGTTCTTC. It translates to CASSSSGQPNNEQFF.

A few counts support this clone. The chain uses TRBV19 and TRBJ1-6; D remains unclear. CDR3 length: 13 amino acids. Germline-derived CDR1 and CDR2 are LNHDA and SQIVND (reference sequence). Deletions cut 4 bases from V and 10 bases from J, with 11 bases between. The CDR3 sequence: CASSTPSGSPLHF. As DNA, the CDR3 is TGTGCCAGTAGTACCCCCAGTGGGTCACCCCTCCACTTT.

The chain is built from TRBV2 and TRBJ1-4; D unresolved. V was cut by 4 bases and J by 7 bases, with 16 bases left in between. The CDR3 extends over 15 amino acids. Germline V gives CDR1 SNHLY, CDR2 FYNNEI. The CDR3 sequence is CASSGRNLMGEKLFF. The CDR3 bases are TGTGCCAGCAGTGGTAGGAACTTAATGGGTGAAAAACTGTTTTTT. Full variable domain (rest looked up from reference TRBV2 and TRBJ1-4): EPEVTQTPSHQVTQMGQEVILRCVPISNHLYFYWYRQILGQKVEFLVSFYNNEISEKSEIFDDQFSVERPDGSNFTLKIRSTKLEDSAMYFCASSGRNLMGEKLFFGSGTQLSVL.

J is TRBJ1-2 and V is TRBV7-3, with D perhaps TRBD1 (6 bases). Germline V CDR1 and CDR2: SGHTA, FQGTGA. There are 15 residues in the CDR3. Trimming pared 0 bases from V and 7 bases from J, leaving 15 bases between. CDR3 loop: CASSLTPTGQGGYTF. The CDR3 nucleotides are TGTGCCAGCAGCTTAACCCCGACAGGACAAGGTGGCTACACCTTC.

This clone was detected a few times. The chain carries TRBV4-1 and TRBJ1-4, with unresolved D. With 4 bases removed from V and 3 bases from J, the gap between germline ends came to 15 bases. CDR3 length equals 16 residues. The V gene's germline CDR1 is MGHRA and CDR2 YSYEKL. CDR3 loop: CASSPDYRGANEKLFF. The CDR3 DNA follows: TGCGCCAGCAGCCCTGACTACCGGGGAGCTAATGAAAAACTGTTTTTT.

V and J are TRBV7-9 and TRBJ2-5; the match to TRBD1 covers 10 bases. With 1 base clipped from V and 0 bases from J, the junction kept 2 bases outside the gene matches. This CDR3 contains 16 residues. The germline V gene encodes CDR1 SEHNR and CDR2 FQNEAQ (reference sequence). In DNA form, the CDR3 reads TGTGCCAGCAGCTTAGGGACAGGGGGTTACCAAGAGACCCAGTACTTC. It translates to CASSLGTGGYQETQYF.

The rearrangement uses TRBV7-9 and TRBJ1-3; D might be TRBD1 (6 bases). The V end was cut by 5 bases, the J end by 1 base, with 9 bases between. The CDR3 is 14 residues long. Germline-derived CDR1 and CDR2 are SEHNR and FQNEAQ (reference sequence). CDR3 loop: CASSLQGSGNTIYF. The CDR3, as DNA: TGTGCCAGCAGCCTGCAGGGGTCTGGAAACACCATATATTTT.

The J gene is TRBJ1-2, the V gene TRBV9, with D possibly TRBD1 on 5 matching bases. V lost 3 bases to trimming and J lost 6 bases, with 9 bases between them. CDR3 size: 12 residues. Looked up from germline, CDR1 is SGDLS and CDR2 is YYNGEE. The CDR3 bases are TGTGCCAGCAGCGGTATGGGGGATGGCTACACCTTC. Translated: CASSGMGDGYTF.